These T cell receptor beta chains were read from a single sample in a study of PD-L1 blockade in urothelial cancer. The assay was immunoSEQ multiplex PCR, and TCRdb's table has in-frame clones only and misses some. The sample shows about 25,000 clones, roughly 83% of them seen only once. The sample in question was PBMCs, obtained around atezolizumab (anti-PD-L1) treatment. These receptors all stem from a man between 65 and 79 years old with urothelial cancer. CDR3s include the opening cysteine and the closing phenylalanine or tryptophan. Each record gives: V gene, CDR3 protein.

>TRBV6-1
CASSEAEQLNTEAFF
>TRBV2
CASSWGQGWTDTQYF
>TRBV6-1
CASSPSRTGEAFF
>TRBV30
CAWSPHSGPDTQYF
>TRBV18
CASSPGQANTEAFF
>TRBV6-1
CASSDSYRGSETQYF
>TRBV28
CASRLTNSNQPQHF
>TRBV7-9
CASSFWQQETQYF
>TRBV19
CASKQGPASQETQYF
>TRBV5-1
CASSLADSFSGNTIYF
>TRBV5-1
CASSSLGWDTQYF
>TRBV27
CASSAQSGYGELFF
>TRBV5-1
CASSPRAENTEAFF
>TRBV7-2
CASSLGGTSGYEQYF
>TRBV19
CASPNRENTEAFF
>TRBV5-1
CASSLFQGATYEQYF
>TRBV5-6
CASSLDQGAGETQYF
>TRBV11-3
CASSPVSGTLYNEQFF
>TRBV5-1
CASRLAGYEQYF
>TRBV11-2
CASSIMTGPGNTIYF
>TRBV2
CANGQGAYGYTF
>TRBV28
CASIEAPTYEQYF
>TRBV30
CAWKRDRVRGAFF
>TRBV30
CAWRVGRRTEAFF
>TRBV18
CASSPEVSDTTFF
>TRBV11-2
CASSLRRAGVDEQYF
>TRBV7-9
CASSLTGGNTEAFF
>TRBV4-2
CASSLDRAHLNEQFF
>TRBV10-3
CAISTTSSTDTQYF
>TRBV6-5
CASSFLSGTGGGYTF
>TRBV18
CASSFGGSGNTIYF
>TRBV5-1
CASSLDQVTGELFF
>TRBV5-1
CASSLEEETPPGTQYF
>TRBV19
CASSLDRESQETQYF
>TRBV2
CASSEGNGQETQYF
>TRBV2
CASMPVGGRDTQYF
>TRBV6-5
CASSYGTGTYEQFF
>TRBV27
CASSSTGGNYGYTF
>TRBV14
CASSQGLGGLTGANVLTF
>TRBV4-1
CASRPAGGSYNEQFF
>TRBV11-2
CASTEQGVRLFF
>TRBV5-4
CASSAGTGWDEQYF
>TRBV7-3
CASSETSGRIYNEQFF
>TRBV5-1
CASSSGGPGDTQYF
>TRBV9
CASSVEWGGTVYNEQFF
>TRBV7-9
CASSFGIRGADTQYF
>TRBV30
CAWSARTSGTSYEQYF
>TRBV6-5
CASRAFIQGTGELFF
>TRBV5-1
CASSPRAGAGETQYF
>TRBV28
CASSLWQGFTEAFF
>TRBV5-1
CASNSPSEETQYF
>TRBV14
CASSQGLAIHNEQFF
>TRBV28
CASSPPTGLGEKLFF
>TRBV7-2
CASSPGGTGGRSYTF